This passage covers 11 T cell receptor beta chains from one sample sequenced in a study of blood T cell repertoires in COVID-19. Using immunoSEQ multiplex PCR, the repertoire was profiled, and TCRdb retains in-frame clones only, with some absent. Of around 130,000 clones listed, about 74% are singletons. The sequencing input was peripheral blood. These receptors were taken from a human donor in a cohort sampled during active COVID-19.

V and J are TRBV9 and TRBJ2-5; the D gene is possibly TRBD2 (7 bases). This CDR3 has 14 residues. CDR1 is SGDLS, CDR2 YYNGEE, per germline. Trimming removed 0 bases at V and 3 bases at J, with 9 bases between. CDR3: CASSVGEGEETQYF. The CDR3 nucleotides read TGTGCCAGCAGCGTAGGGGAGGGGGAAGAGACCCAGTACTTC.

This clone was picked up one time. The chain employs TRBV19 and TRBJ2-7, with 10 bases matching TRBD1. This CDR3 region has 15 residues. Germline V CDR1 and CDR2: LNHDA, SQIVND (reference sequence). V was pared by 5 bases and J by 5 bases, with 9 bases of the junction left unmatched. CDR3 nucleotide sequence: TGTGCCAGTAGTCTGGGGACAGGGGAATTCCACGAGCAGTACTTC. Protein product: CASSLGTGEFHEQYF.

This chain uses TRBV6-5 with TRBJ2-7; D uncertain. Germline loops: CDR1 MNHEY, CDR2 SVGAGI. This CDR3 has 12 amino acids. Trimming stripped 6 bases from V and 0 bases from J, with 6 bases between. The CDR3: CASSAVSYEQYF. The CDR3 DNA reads as TGTGCCAGCAGCGCAGTCTCCTACGAGCAGTACTTC.

The gene calls are TRBV7-9 and TRBJ2-7; 7 bases match TRBD1. The CDR3 runs to 14 residues. The V gene's germline CDR1 is SEHNR and CDR2 FQNEAQ (reference sequence). V lost 4 bases and J lost 6; bases outside the gene matches: 9. CDR3 DNA: TGTGCCAGCAGCTCCCAGACAGGGCCCCTCGAGCAGTACTTC. Its translation is CASSSQTGPLEQYF.

The chain recombines TRBV6-2 or TRBV6-3 with TRBJ2-7; TRBD2 agrees at 11 bases. This CDR3 contains 20 residues. Germline loops: CDR1 MNHEY, CDR2 SVGEGT. Trimming cost V 0 bases and J 0 bases; bases outside gene matches: 13. CDR3 loop: CASSYSWTGTSGRSSYEQYF. The CDR3 nucleotides are TGTGCCAGCAGTTACTCCTGGACCGGGACTAGCGGTAGGAGCTCCTACGAGCAGTACTTC.

This clone was observed at least ten times. The chain employs TRBV6-4 and TRBJ2-5, with 10 bases that match TRBD1. V gave up 6 bases and J gave up 0 bases; unmatched junction bases: 4. In germline, CDR1 is MRHNA, CDR2 SNTAGT. There are 15 residues in the CDR3. CDR3 nucleotides: TGTGCCAGCAGCACCGGGACAGGGGACCAAGAGACCCAGTACTTC. Translated, it gives CASSTGTGDQETQYF.

This chain links TRBV30 with TRBJ2-7; possibly TRBD1 for D (5 bases). Between the trimmed V and J ends, which lost 1 base and 4 bases, there was a span of 17 bases. The CDR3 has 15 residues. Germline V gene sequence: CDR1 GTSNPN, CDR2 SVGIG (reference sequence). The CDR3 loop is CAWSESGQGRYEQYF. CDR3 DNA sequence: TGTGCCTGGAGTGAGTCGGGCCAGGGTAGGTACGAGCAGTACTTC.

The J gene is TRBJ1-2, the V gene TRBV28; a possible D gene is TRBD1 (5 bases). The CDR3 totals 15 residues. Germline CDR1 and CDR2: MDHEN and SYDVKM. Trimming stripped 5 bases from V and 2 bases from J, with 15 bases between. The CDR3 DNA follows: TGTGCCAGCAGTGAGCAGGGAATTGGGAACTATGGCTACACCTTC. Its protein product is CASSEQGIGNYGYTF.

The rearrangement uses TRBV5-1 and TRBJ2-7, with 9 bases matching TRBD1. From germline, CDR1 is SGHRS and CDR2 YFSETQ. The CDR3 has 16 amino acids. The V and J ends lost 0 bases and 2 bases, in that order; junction bases with no gene match: 6. CDR3 loop: CASSLEGGTGPYEQYF. The CDR3 DNA follows: TGCGCCAGCAGCTTGGAAGGGGGGACAGGGCCCTACGAGCAGTACTTC.

The chain employs TRBV9 and TRBJ1-3; TRBD1 is a possible D gene (6 bases). V gave up 0 bases and J gave up 10 bases, with 23 bases separating them. The CDR3 has 17 residues. Germline lookup yields CDR1 SGDLS and CDR2 YYNGEE. The CDR3 here is CASSVDLPGHQRQTIYF. The DNA of the CDR3 is TGTGCCAGCAGCGTAGATTTACCGGGACACCAAAGGCAGACCATATATTTT.

This rearrangement joins TRBV4-1 to TRBJ1-4; tentatively, D is TRBD1 (5 bases). This CDR3 comprises 15 residues. Trimming took off 0 bases at V and 5 bases at J, with 10 bases between the two ends. CDR1 is MGHRA and CDR2 is YSYEKL in the germline V gene. For the CDR3, the DNA is TGCGCCAGCAGCCAAGAAGACAGACCAAATGAAAAACTGTTTTTT. It is translated as CASSQEDRPNEKLFF.